This T cell receptor (beta chain) was documented in a study of cytomegalovirus exposure and HLA in healthy donors. The study's findings and limits: Later analysis associated a missense DCLRE1C variant with TCR beta V- and J-gene trimming.

This clone was recorded only once. Its target is not known. The PCR employed 60 Vbeta primers together with 13 Jbeta primers. The repertoire was sequenced with immunoSEQ multiplex PCR; TCRdb's copy has only in-frame clones and lacks some. Seen here are 120,000 to 150,000 clones, roughly 78% observed once, and the top ten hold roughly 3.2%. The V gene lost 5 bases and the J gene lost 6 bases, with 14 bases spanning the gap. Germline CDR1 is MDHEN and CDR2 is SYDVKM. This CDR3 has 13 residues. The rearrangement uses TRBV28 and TRBJ2-7; perhaps TRBD2 as D (6 bases). Input material: PBMCs. The receptor's source is a man aged 18 to 30 in good health and CMV-seropositive. The CDR3 sequence is CASSPPLGGEQYF. The CDR3 DNA reads TGTGCCAGCAGTCCCCCATTGGGGGGCGAGCAGTACTTC.